This entry describes one T cell receptor beta chain. This sample is part of a study of blood T cell repertoires in COVID-19. Study background: Italy, Spain and the United States were the sources of the convalescent and acute COVID-19 samples. In each case, the material was cDNA or gDNA derived from T cells, B-cell-depleted T cells, or PBMCs.

Authors' analysis steps: It was from reference gene primer amplification that nucleated cell counts were estimated. Assay used: immunoSEQ multiplex PCR; TCRdb lists only in-frame clones, some missing. That table is the source of V, J and clone size, and D and trimming were worked out from the DNA. The sample gives about 65,000 clones, 80% to 90% of which show up once; about 15% is in the top ten. The germline V gene has CDR1 WSHSY and CDR2 SAAADI. With 6 bases removed from V and 0 bases from J, the gap between germline ends came to 11 bases. There are 14 residues in the CDR3. The sequencing sample was made of peripheral blood. This clonotype was sampled from a man aged 80 or over with acute or convalescent COVID-19. The chain is built from TRBV10-2 and TRBJ1-2, with a weak D call TRBD1 (6 bases). The CDR3 sequence is CASRRDTTNYGYTF. DNA of the CDR3: TGCGCCAGCAGAAGGGACACCACTAACTATGGCTACACCTTC.